A single sample gave rise to the 7 T cell receptor beta chains below, sequenced in a study of blood T cell repertoires in COVID-19. Profiled with immunoSEQ multiplex PCR; TCRdb holds only in-frame clones, not every one. The sample records about 100,000 clones, more than 75% being singletons. Sequenced material: peripheral blood. Receptor source: a human donor in a cohort sampled during active COVID-19.

A single count supports this clone. The rearrangement uses TRBV18 and TRBJ1-1; D remains unclear. Germline CDR1 reads KGHSH; CDR2 reads LQKENI. Between the trimmed V and J ends, which lost 0 bases and 0 bases, there was a span of 5 bases. The CDR3 consists of 14 residues. As DNA, the CDR3 is TGTGCCAGCTCACCACCGGAGTTGAACACTGAAGCTTTCTTT. Translated, it gives CASSPPELNTEAFF. The full variable domain, rest sourced from reference TRBV18 and TRBJ1-1, is NAGVMQNPRHLVRRRGQEARLRCSPMKGHSHVYWYRQLPEEGLKFMVYLQKENIIDESGMPKERFSAEFPKEGPSILRIQQVVRGDSAAYFCASSPPELNTEAFFGQGTRLTVV.

The chain uses TRBV5-4 and TRBJ2-2; 8 bases align to TRBD2. After removal of 4 bases from V and 5 bases from J, the junction contained 10 bases not matched to a gene. CDR1 and CDR2 from the germline V gene are SGHNT and YYREEE (reference sequence). CDR3 length equals 16 residues. The CDR3, as DNA: TGTGCCAGCAGCCTTTTGGGGTTAGCGGGGACCGGGGAGCTGTTTTTT. Translation: CASSLLGLAGTGELFF.

The chain couples TRBV10-1 to TRBJ2-7; TRBD1 matches at 8 bases. CDR1 is WNHNN and CDR2 is SYGVQD in the germline V gene (reference sequence). With V trimmed by 4 bases and J by 3 bases, 8 bases remained unmatched. This CDR3 has 15 residues. The CDR3 loop reads CASSGSGQGFYEQYF. For the CDR3, the DNA is TGCGCCAGCAGTGGGTCCGGACAGGGCTTCTACGAGCAGTACTTC.

The chain links TRBV12-3 or TRBV12-4 to TRBJ2-7; D unresolved. The CDR3 has 13 amino acids. V was pared by 6 bases and J by 2 bases, with 11 bases between. In DNA, the CDR3 is TGTGCCAGCAGCAAGACTGGAACCTACGAGCAGTACTTC. Protein: CASSKTGTYEQYF.

The genes are TRBV4-1 and TRBJ2-1; D call uncertain. The CDR3 contains 14 residues. Germline values: CDR1 MGHRA, CDR2 YSYEKL. Trimming stripped 4 bases from V and 2 bases from J, with 9 bases between. DNA for the CDR3: TGCGCCAGCAGCCCCGTGGGCACCTACAATGAGCAGTTCTTC. Translation: CASSPVGTYNEQFF.

The chain links TRBV5-1 to TRBJ2-1; the match to TRBD2 covers 7 bases. The CDR3 covers 17 residues. CDR1 is SGHRS and CDR2 is YFSETQ in the germline V gene. V dropped 4 bases and J dropped 5; count of bases not matched to a gene: 15. The CDR3 reads CASSPLGGSAAHNEQFF. CDR3 DNA: TGCGCCAGCAGCCCTTTGGGGGGGTCAGCCGCGCACAATGAGCAGTTCTTC.

The chain carries TRBV6-5 and TRBJ1-2, with TRBD1 identical over 9 bases. J was trimmed by 7 bases and V by 7 bases; bases with no gene match: 10. Germline V gene sequence: CDR1 MNHEY, CDR2 SVGAGI. The length of the CDR3 is 14 residues. CDR3 nucleotides: TGTGCCAGCAATACCCCGGGACAGGGTGGTGGCTACACCTTC. Translation gives CASNTPGQGGGYTF.